Sequencing of this T cell receptor (beta chain) was carried out in a study of blood T cells in healthy people across ages. With V trimmed by 2 bases and J by 4 bases, 6 bases remained unmatched. Germline CDR1 MNHEY, CDR2 SMNVEV (reference sequence). The CDR3 covers 15 residues. Primers used in a second PCR of roughly 7 to 12 cycles were a sample-barcoded 5' primer and a J-beta primer mix. A 12-random-nucleotide template-switch adaptor tagged each cDNA molecule. TCRdb passed the 5' RACE reads through MiXCR, listing each CDR3 protein once. The sample consists of some 1,500,000 distinct CDR3 sequences, 35% to 45% of them appearing once. All donors came from Russia, were Caucasian and healthy, and spanned ages about 6 to 90. Every participating donor contributed about 10 milliliters of peripheral blood through a draw. PBMCs numbering at least 6.5 million were isolated per sample.

The chain employs TRBV27 and TRBJ2-3, with 7 bases matching TRBD2. The source of this sequence is a woman between 18 and 29 years old in good health. The sequenced material came from blood. The CDR3 protein is CASSLAAGAADTQYF. The CDR3 DNA reads TGTGCCAGCAGTTTAGCCGCGGGAGCGGCAGATACGCAGTATTTT.